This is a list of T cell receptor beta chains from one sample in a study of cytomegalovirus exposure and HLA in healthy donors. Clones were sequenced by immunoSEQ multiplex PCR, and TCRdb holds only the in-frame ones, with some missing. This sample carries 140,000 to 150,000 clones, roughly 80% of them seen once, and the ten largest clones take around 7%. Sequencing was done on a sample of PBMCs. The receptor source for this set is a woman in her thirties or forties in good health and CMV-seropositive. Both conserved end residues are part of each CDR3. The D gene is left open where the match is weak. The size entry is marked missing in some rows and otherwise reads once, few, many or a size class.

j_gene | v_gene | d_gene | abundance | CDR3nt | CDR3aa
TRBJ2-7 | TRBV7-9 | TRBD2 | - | TGTGCCAGCAGCTCAGGGACTAGCTTGCACGAGCAGTACTTC | CASSSGTSLHEQYF
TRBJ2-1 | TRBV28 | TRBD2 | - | TGTGCCAGCAGTTCGGGGGGGGCCATTAGGAGTGAGCAGTTCTTC | CASSSGGAIRSEQFF
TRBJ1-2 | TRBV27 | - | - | TGTGCCAGCAGTTCTCAGGGGACCTATGGCTACACCTTC | CASSSQGTYGYTF
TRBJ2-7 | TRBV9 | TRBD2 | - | TGTGCCAGCAGCGTAGTCCCCCGGAGGATTGCCCGGGGGGGTTTTCATACTTCCTACGAGCAGTACTTC | CASSVVPRRIARGGFHTSYEQYF
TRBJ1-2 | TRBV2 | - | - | TGTGCCAGCAGCCCAGGGCCGGCAGGGTCGAACTATGGCTACACCTTC | CASSPGPAGSNYGYTF
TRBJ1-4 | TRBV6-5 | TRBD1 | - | TGTGCCAGCAGTAACAGGGGGGGGGAAAAACTGTTTTTT | CASSNRGGEKLFF
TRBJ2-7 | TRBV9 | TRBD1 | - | TGTGCCAGCAGCTCCCTCGGACAGGGGCCTTACGAGCAGTACTTC | CASSSLGQGPYEQYF
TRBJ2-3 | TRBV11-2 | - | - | TGTGCCAGCAGCTTAGGGGGACTCAAATTCACAGATACGCAGTATTTT | CASSLGGLKFTDTQYF
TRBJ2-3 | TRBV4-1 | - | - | TGCGCCAGCAGCTCGCGGTCGGTCGGAGGCACAGATACGCAGTATTTT | CASSSRSVGGTDTQYF
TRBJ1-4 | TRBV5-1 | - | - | TGCGCCAGCAGCTTAGGACAGAAGGGTGAAAAACTGTTTTTT | CASSLGQKGEKLFF
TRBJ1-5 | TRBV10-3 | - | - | TGTGCCATCAGTGGACAACCCAATCAGCCCCAGCATTTT | CAISGQPNQPQHF
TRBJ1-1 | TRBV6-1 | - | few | TGTGCCAGCAGTGTGCGGGGCCACACTGAAGCTTTCTTT | CASSVRGHTEAFF
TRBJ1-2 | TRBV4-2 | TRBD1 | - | TGTGCCAGCAGCCAAGATTGGACAGGGGGTCGCTATGGCTACACCTTC | CASSQDWTGGRYGYTF
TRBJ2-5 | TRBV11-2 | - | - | TGTGCCAGCAGCCCCCTAACCGGAGAAGAGACCCAGTACTTC | CASSPLTGEETQYF
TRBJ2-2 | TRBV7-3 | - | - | TGTGCCAGCAGCCCCAGTGGGCCCGGGGAGCTGTTTTTT | CASSPSGPGELFF
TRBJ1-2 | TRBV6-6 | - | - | TGTGCCAGCAGTTACTCGATGACAGGCCGTGGCTACACCTTC | CASSYSMTGRGYTF
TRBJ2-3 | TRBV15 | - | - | TGTGCCACCAGCAGAGATGGGGCATTCACAGATACGCAGTATTTT | CATSRDGAFTDTQYF
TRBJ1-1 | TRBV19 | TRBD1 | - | TGTGCCAGTAGTACAGGGGGGAGGAACACTGAAGCTTTCTTT | CASSTGGRNTEAFF
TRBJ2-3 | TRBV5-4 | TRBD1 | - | TGTGCCAGCAGCTTGGACCAGGGGGTCACAGATACGCAGTATTTT | CASSLDQGVTDTQYF
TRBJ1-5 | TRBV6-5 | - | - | TGTGCCAGCATGACTTTCCTTAATCAGCCCCAGCATTTT | CASMTFLNQPQHF
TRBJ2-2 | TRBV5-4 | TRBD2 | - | TGTGCCAGCAGCTTGACTAGCGGGGGGGCCCCCGGGGAGCTGTTTTTT | CASSLTSGGAPGELFF
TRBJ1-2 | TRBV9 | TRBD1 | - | TGTGCCAGCAGCCCAGGACAGGGGCCCTCCTATGGCTACACCTTC | CASSPGQGPSYGYTF
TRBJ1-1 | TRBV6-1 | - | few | TGTGCCAGCAGTGAAGCTAGGACTGTTGGTGAAGCTTTCTTT | CASSEARTVGEAFF
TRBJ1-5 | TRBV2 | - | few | TGTGCCAGCAGCAGGACAGCCAGCAATCAGCCCCAGCATTTT | CASSRTASNQPQHF
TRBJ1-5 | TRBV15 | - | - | TGTGCCACCAGCAGGAGCGGGGCAGGAAATAATCAGCCCCAGCATTTT | CATSRSGAGNNQPQHF
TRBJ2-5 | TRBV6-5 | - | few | TGTGCCAGCAGTTACTCGATGAGTAGACAAGAGACCCAGTACTTC | CASSYSMSRQETQYF
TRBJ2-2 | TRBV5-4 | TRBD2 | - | TGTGCCAGCAGCTCATCCGGGACTAGCGGGGGCCACACCGGGGAGCTGTTTTTT | CASSSSGTSGGHTGELFF
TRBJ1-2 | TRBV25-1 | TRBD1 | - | TGTGCCAGCAGTATGAAAGGGACAGGGGGCCTGTGCTACACCTTC | CASSMKGTGGLCYTF
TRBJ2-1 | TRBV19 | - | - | TGTGCCAGTAGTACCCTTAAAGAGAAAGAGCAGTTCTTC | CASSTLKEKEQFF
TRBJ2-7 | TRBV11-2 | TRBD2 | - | TGTGCCAGCAGCTTAGAGGGCGGGGGCTCCTACGAGCAGTACTTC | CASSLEGGGSYEQYF
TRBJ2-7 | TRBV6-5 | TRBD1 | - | TGTGCCAGCAGCGGGACAGGGATCTCCTACGAGCAGTACTTC | CASSGTGISYEQYF
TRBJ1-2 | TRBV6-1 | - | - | TGTGCCTCCGGTAGGGGTGAGGGGGATGGCTACACCTTC | CASGRGEGDGYTF
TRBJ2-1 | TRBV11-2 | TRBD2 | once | TGTGCCAGCAGCCCGGGCGGGGGGCCTAGCTACGAGCAGTTCTTC | CASSPGGGPSYEQFF
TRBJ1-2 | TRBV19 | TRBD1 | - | TGTGCCAGTGCCAGGGGGCAAGGAAATAGGTATGGCTACACCTTC | CASARGQGNRYGYTF
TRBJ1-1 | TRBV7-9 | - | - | TGTGCCAGCAGCTCTACAGGGATTTCCACTGAAGCTTTCTTT | CASSSTGISTEAFF
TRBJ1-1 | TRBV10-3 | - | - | TGTGCCATCAGCGATACAGGGATGGCTTTCTTT | CAISDTGMAFF
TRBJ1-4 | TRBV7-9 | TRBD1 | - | TGTGCCAGCAGCCTACAGGGGGCGCTGACTAATGAAAAACTGTTTTTT | CASSLQGALTNEKLFF
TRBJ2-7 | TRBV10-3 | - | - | TGTGCCATCAGTGCCGGGAGCTTTTCCTACGAGCAGTACTTC | CAISAGSFSYEQYF
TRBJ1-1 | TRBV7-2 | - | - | TGTGCCAGCAGCGCGGGGATGTTCATGAACACTGAAGCTTTCTTT | CASSAGMFMNTEAFF
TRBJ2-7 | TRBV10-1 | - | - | TGCGCCAGCAGTCCCGGACAGCCCTCCTACGAGCAGTACTTC | CASSPGQPSYEQYF
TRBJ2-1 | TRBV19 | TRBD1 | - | TGTGCCAGTAGTGGACAGGGGTTCAATGAGCAGTTCTTC | CASSGQGFNEQFF
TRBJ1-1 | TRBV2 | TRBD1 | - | TGTGCCAGCAGTGCTCCTACAGGGGTCTCGGGAACTGAAGCTTTCTTT | CASSAPTGVSGTEAFF
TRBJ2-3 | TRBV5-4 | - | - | TGTGCCAGCAGCTTGGGACTAGGGAAGAGCACAGATACGCAGTATTTT | CASSLGLGKSTDTQYF
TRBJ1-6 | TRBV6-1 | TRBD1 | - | TGTGCCAGCAGTGAGACAGGGGTTCCCTATAATTCACCCCTCCACTTT | CASSETGVPYNSPLHF
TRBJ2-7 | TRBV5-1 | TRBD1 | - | TGCGCCAGCAGCTCCTGGACAGGTTCCTACGAGCAGTACTTC | CASSSWTGSYEQYF
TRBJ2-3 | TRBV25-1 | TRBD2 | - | TGTGCCAGCAGTGATCCACTTTACGGGGGGGGAACAGATACGCAGTATTTT | CASSDPLYGGGTDTQYF
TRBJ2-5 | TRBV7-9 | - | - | TGTGCCAGCAACCTGGACAGTCCGGCCCAGTACTTC | CASNLDSPAQYF
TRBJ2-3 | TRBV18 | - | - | TGTGCCAGCTCACCCAGGAGGGCTGGGACAGATACGCAGTATTTT | CASSPRRAGTDTQYF
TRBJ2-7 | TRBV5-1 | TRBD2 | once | TGCGCCAGCAGCTGGACTAGCGGGGGCTACGAGCAGTACTTC | CASSWTSGGYEQYF
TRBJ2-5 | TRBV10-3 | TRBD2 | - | TGTGCCATCAGTAGGACTAGCGGGGGGGCCGGAGAGACCCAGTACTTC | CAISRTSGGAGETQYF
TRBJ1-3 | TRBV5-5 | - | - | TGTGCCAGCAGCTTGTGGGGGCCCAGAAACACCATATATTTT | CASSLWGPRNTIYF
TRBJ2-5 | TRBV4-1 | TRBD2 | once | TGCGCCAGCAGCCATCCCCCGGCGGGGGGCCAGACCCAGTACTTC | CASSHPPAGGQTQYF
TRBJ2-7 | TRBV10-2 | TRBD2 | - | TGCGCCTGTCTAGGGACTAATTTTCCCTACGAGCAGTACTTC | CACLGTNFPYEQYF
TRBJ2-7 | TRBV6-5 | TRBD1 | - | TGTGCCAGCAGTTCCCGACCGGGACAGGAGTCCTACGAGCAGTACTTC | CASSSRPGQESYEQYF
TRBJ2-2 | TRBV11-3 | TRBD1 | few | TGTGCCAGCAGCCCCGGGACAGGGGAAAACACCGGGGAGCTGTTTTTT | CASSPGTGENTGELFF